A single sample is the source of the 10 T cell receptor beta chains below, sequenced in a study of cytomegalovirus exposure and HLA in healthy donors. PCR amplification relied on 60 Vbeta primers (plus 13 Jbeta primers). Produced via immunoSEQ multiplex PCR; TCRdb's table is partial and in-frame only. The sample holds about 180,000 clones, 80% to 85% seen once. The sequencing input was PBMCs. These receptors were obtained from a boy aged 2 to 9 in good health and CMV-seronegative.

A word on this clone: The CDR3 end shows no conserved phenylalanine or tryptophan, and so a read error is likely. The chain combines TRBV18 with TRBJ1-1; weak D call: TRBD1 (6 bases). V was trimmed by 6 bases and J by 0 bases, leaving 14 bases between them. The CDR3 loop spans 15 amino acids. Germline V CDR1 and CDR2: KGHSH, LQKENI. This CDR3 reads CASSPKTGLNTEAFS. The CDR3, as DNA: TGTGCCAGCTCCCCAAAGACAGGTTTGAACACTGAAGCTTTCTCT.

The V call is TRBV2, the J call TRBJ1-1, with 11 bases aligning to TRBD1. The CDR3 runs to 14 residues. V gave up 6 bases and J gave up 4 bases; unmatched junction bases: 4. The germline V gene encodes CDR1 SNHLY and CDR2 FYNNEI. In DNA, the CDR3 is TGTGCCAGCAGGTTGGGACAGGGGGGCACTGAAGCTTTCTTT. Translation: CASRLGQGGTEAFF.

The V gene is TRBV9, the J gene TRBJ1-1; 11 nucleotides align to TRBD1. The CDR3 contains 16 residues. Germline-derived CDR1 and CDR2 are SGDLS and YYNGEE. Trimming took 4 bases from V and 3 from J; bases not matched to a gene: 8. The CDR3 region has the DNA TGTGCCAGCAGCCCCGGACAGGGGGCTTGGGACACTGAAGCTTTCTTT. This gives the protein CASSPGQGAWDTEAFF.

The chain links TRBV6-4 to TRBJ2-1, with TRBD2 matching over 7 bases. V gave up 0 bases and J gave up 4 bases; unmatched junction bases: 9. Germline values: CDR1 MRHNA, CDR2 SNTAGT. This CDR3 has 17 amino acids. The chain's CDR3 is CASSDSFGGGPYNEQFF. The CDR3, as DNA: TGTGCCAGCAGTGACTCGTTTGGGGGGGGACCATACAATGAGCAGTTCTTC.

The gene calls are TRBV30 and TRBJ2-5; a weak D match, TRBD1 (6 bases). The CDR3 consists of 14 residues. Trimming took off 2 bases at V and 2 bases at J, with 12 bases between the two ends. Germline CDR1 reads GTSNPN; CDR2 reads SVGIG (reference sequence). The CDR3 spells CAWSRQALQETQYF. The CDR3 bases are TGTGCCTGGAGTAGACAGGCCCTTCAAGAGACCCAGTACTTC. Full variable domain (outside the CDR3, taken from reference TRBV30 and TRBJ2-5): SQTIHQWPATLVQPVGSPLSLECTVEGTSNPNLYWYRQAAGRGLQLLFYSVGIGQISSEVPQNLSASRPQDRQFILSSKKLLLSDSGFYLCAWSRQALQETQYFGPGTRLLVL.

The chain couples TRBV21-1 to TRBJ2-7; no check of the table's D call, TRBD1, against the DNA was made. TRBV21-1 has pseudogene status. The CDR3 is 19 amino acids. In DNA form, the CDR3 reads TGTGCCAGCAGCAAGGCCCCCCGGGCGACAGAAGGGGATCCGGACGAGCAGTACGTC. Translated, it gives CASSKAPRATEGDPDEQYV.

As DNA, the CDR3 is TGTGCCAGCAGCCCTTATGCCGGACTAGCGGGGGGGACCAATGAGCAGTTCTTC. Amino acids: CASSPYAGLAGGTNEQFF. The chain couples TRBV5-6 to TRBJ2-1, with 15 bases matching TRBD2. Germline V gene lookup returns CDR1 SGHDT and CDR2 YYEEEE. The length of the CDR3 is 18 residues. V shed 4 bases and J 6 bases; nucleotides not matched to a gene: 11. The whole variable domain, remainder taken from reference TRBV5-6 and TRBJ2-1, is DAGVTQSPTHLIKTRGQQVTLRCSPKSGHDTVSWYQQALGQGPQFIFQYYEEEERQRGNFPDRFSGHQFPNYSSELNVNALLLGDSALYLCASSPYAGLAGGTNEQFFGPGTRLTVL.

V usage is TRBV14 and J usage is TRBJ2-7, with TRBD1 identical over 10 bases. The CDR3 spans 18 residues. The germline CDR1 and CDR2 sequences are SGHDN and FVKESK. V was pared by 7 bases and J by 0 bases, with 15 bases of the junction left unmatched. The CDR3, as DNA: TGTGCCAGCACTACAAGGAGGAGGACAGGGGGAAGCTCCTACGAGCAGTACTTC. Translation gives CASTTRRRTGGSSYEQYF.

The chain is built from TRBV14 and TRBJ2-5; D not resolved. The V end was cut by 1 base, the J end by 4 bases, with 13 bases between. Germline CDR1 is SGHDN and CDR2 is FVKESK. The CDR3 runs to 15 residues. The CDR3, as DNA: TGTGCCAGCAGCCAAGTGGGCTCCCCAGGAGAGACCCAGTACTTC. This encodes CASSQVGSPGETQYF. Supplemented by reference TRBV14 and TRBJ2-5, the full variable domain reads EAGVTQFPSHSVIEKGQTVTLRCDPISGHDNLYWYRRVMGKEIKFLLHFVKESKQDESGMPNNRFLAERTGGTYSTLKVQPAELEDSGVYFCASSQVGSPGETQYFGPGTRLLVL.

This chain links TRBV7-8 with TRBJ1-1, with D perhaps TRBD1 (5 bases). V was shortened by 0 bases and J by 1 base, with 12 bases between the two germline ends. CDR3 size: 16 residues. Germline V lookup: CDR1 SGHVS, CDR2 FQNEAQ. CDR3 in amino acids: CASSLALGGGNTEAFF. Here the CDR3 DNA reads TGTGCCAGCAGCTTAGCACTTGGGGGAGGGAACACTGAAGCTTTCTTT.